Listed below are T cell receptor beta chains from one sample, sequenced in a study of blood T cell repertoires in COVID-19. Clones were sequenced by immunoSEQ multiplex PCR, and TCRdb holds only the in-frame ones, with some missing. Of about 120,000 clones listed, about 85% are singletons. Sequenced sample: peripheral blood. The receptor set was obtained from a woman of 80 years or more with acute or convalescent COVID-19. The CDR3 runs from the conserved cysteine through the conserved F or W. A D gene is named only where the DNA matches it firmly. Not every row has a clone size; where given, it reads once, few, many or a size class.

>TRBV19|TRBJ2-1|NA|NA
TGTGCCAGTAGTATACGGGGGAGAGGCTCCTACAATGAGCAGTTCTTC
CASSIRGRGSYNEQFF
>TRBV10-3|TRBJ1-1|TRBD1|NA
TGTGCCATCAGTAGTGGGACAGCAAACACTGAAGCTTTCTTT
CAISSGTANTEAFF
>TRBV6-6|TRBJ2-7|NA|NA
TGTGCCAGCAGTTATCTAGGCAGGGTTATCGGCGAGCAGTACTTC
CASSYLGRVIGEQYF
>TRBV6-1|TRBJ2-2|NA|NA
TGTGCCAGCAGTGAATATGGGCAGGGGTGGAACGGGGAGCTGTTTTTT
CASSEYGQGWNGELFF
>TRBV14|TRBJ2-3|NA|NA
TGTGCCAGCAGCCAAGTCCTCAACAGTCTCACAGATACGCAGTATTTT
CASSQVLNSLTDTQYF
>TRBV6-5|TRBJ1-1|TRBD1|NA
TGTGCCAGCAGGGCCGGACAGGGACGTCAAGCTTTCTTT
CASRAGQGRQAFF
>TRBV12-5|TRBJ1-1|NA|NA
TGTGCTAGTGCCCCAGGTACGATAGGGGTCTTAGAAGCTTTCTTT
CASAPGTIGVLEAFF
>TRBV18|TRBJ1-3|NA|NA
TGTGCCAGCTCACCTGTTGAAGACAGCTCTGGAAACACCATATATTTT
CASSPVEDSSGNTIYF
>TRBV4-1|TRBJ1-5|NA|NA
TGCGCCAGCAGCCAAGATCCCCGGCAGCCCCAGCATTTT
CASSQDPRQPQHF
>TRBV5-1|TRBJ1-2|NA|NA
TGCGCCAGCAGCTTGGATCCACAGGGAACGGATGGCTACACCTTC
CASSLDPQGTDGYTF
>TRBV6-5|TRBJ1-5|TRBD1|NA
TGTGCCAGCAGTTACCTCAGGGGGGCTGGGGGTCAGCCCCAGCATTTT
CASSYLRGAGGQPQHF
>TRBV6-5|TRBJ1-4|NA|NA
TGTGCCAGTTCCCATCGCGGGAGGGAGAATGAAAAACTGTTTTTT
CASSHRGRENEKLFF
>TRBV5-1|TRBJ2-3|TRBD2|NA
TGCGCCAGCAGCCCGCTTGGGGTTAGCGGGGGGGCGGAATCGCAGTATTTT
CASSPLGVSGGAESQYF
>TRBV10-3|TRBJ2-5|TRBD2|NA
TGTGCCATCAGTAAGACCGGGACTAGCGGGGGCGTTGAGACCCAGTACTTC
CAISKTGTSGGVETQYF
>TRBV7-9|TRBJ2-3|NA|NA
TGTGCCAGCAGCGTGGGACTCTTCACAGATACGCAGTATTTT
CASSVGLFTDTQYF
>TRBV19|TRBJ1-2|NA|NA
TGTGCCAGTAGTATATTAGCGGGGAACTATGGCTACACCTTC
CASSILAGNYGYTF
>TRBV2|TRBJ2-5|NA|NA
TGTGCCAGCAGACGCGGGGGCGGCGAGACCCAGTACTTC
CASRRGGGETQYF
>TRBV5-4|TRBJ2-7|NA|NA
TGTGCCAGCAGCCTGACGACAGGTAATTACGAGCAGTACTTC
CASSLTTGNYEQYF
>TRBV28|TRBJ1-5|NA|NA
TGTGCCAGCAGTCCCTTGGTAGCCAAAAGCAATCAGCCCCAGCATTTT
CASSPLVAKSNQPQHF
>TRBV5-1|TRBJ1-4|TRBD1|NA
TGCGCCAGCAGCTTGGGACAGGGAAATAATGAAAAACTGTTTTTT
CASSLGQGNNEKLFF
>TRBV19|TRBJ1-4|NA|NA
TGTGCCAGTAGTATTAGGGGATTCGTCGGAGAAAAACTGTTTTTT
CASSIRGFVGEKLFF
>TRBV27|TRBJ1-2|TRBD1|NA
TGTGCCAGCAGCCCCCGGGACAGGGCAACTAACTATGGCTACACCTTC
CASSPRDRATNYGYTF
>TRBV28|TRBJ2-3|TRBD2|NA
TGTGCCAGCAGTTTTACCGGGGGGGGCGATACGCAGTATTTT
CASSFTGGGDTQYF
>TRBV12-5|TRBJ1-2|NA|once
TGTGCTAGTGGTCTCGACGCAGGATATGGCTACACCTTC
CASGLDAGYGYTF
>TRBV29-1|TRBJ1-1|NA|NA
TGCAGCGTTGAGAAGGGTCAGGGATCCGAAGCTTTCTTT
CSVEKGQGSEAFF
>TRBV3-1/TRBV3-2|TRBJ2-7|NA|NA
TGTGCCAGCAGCCAAGAGAACCGGGACACTAACTACGAGCAGTACTTC
CASSQENRDTNYEQYF
>TRBV19|TRBJ1-3|TRBD1|NA
TGTGCCAGTAGTCTTCTACAGGGGGCAGGTGGAAACACCATATATTTT
CASSLLQGAGGNTIYF
>TRBV4-1|TRBJ1-3|NA|NA
TGCGCCAGCAGCCGCTTACAGGGTGCTGGAAACACCATATATTTT
CASSRLQGAGNTIYF
>TRBV29-1|TRBJ2-7|TRBD1|NA
TGCAGCGTTGGCAGGCAGGGGGACGAGCAGTACTTC
CSVGRQGDEQYF
>TRBV5-8|TRBJ1-3|NA|NA
TGTGCCAGCAGCTTGAGGGGCTCCCTCTCTGGAAACACCATATATTTT
CASSLRGSLSGNTIYF
>TRBV2|TRBJ2-1|NA|few
TGTGCCAGCAGCGAACTGGGGGGGGCCGGCTCCTACAATGAGCAGTTCTTC
CASSELGGAGSYNEQFF
>TRBV11-2|TRBJ1-2|TRBD1|NA
TGTGCCAGCAGCTCCCTGACAGGGGCCTATGGCTACACCTTC
CASSSLTGAYGYTF
>TRBV3-1/TRBV3-2|TRBJ1-3|TRBD1|once
TGTGCCAGCAGCCTTGGGACAGTACCTAACTCTGGAAACACCATATATTTT
CASSLGTVPNSGNTIYF
>TRBV27|TRBJ1-6|NA|NA
TGTGCCAGCAATCCCCGGAGTACAGGGTACTCCTATAATTCACCCCTCCACTTT
CASNPRSTGYSYNSPLHF
>TRBV4-2|TRBJ1-4|NA|NA
TGTGCCAGCAGCCAAGAGCCGGTAGCTAATGAAAAACTGTTTTTT
CASSQEPVANEKLFF
>TRBV28|TRBJ1-1|NA|NA
TGTGCCAGCAGTTTGAGGTTTGAGGCTTTCTTT
CASSLRFEAFF
>TRBV7-8|TRBJ2-1|TRBD1|once
TGTGCCAGCAGCCGTGGGACAGTAAACAATGAGCAGTTCTTC
CASSRGTVNNEQFF
>TRBV4-2|TRBJ2-3|TRBD2|NA
TGTGCCAGCAGCCAAGATCCTAAGACTAGCGGGGGCACAGATACGCAGTATTTT
CASSQDPKTSGGTDTQYF
>TRBV5-1|TRBJ1-6|TRBD1|NA
TGCGCCAGCACGGTGGACAGGACTAATTCACCCCTCCACTTT
CASTVDRTNSPLHF
>TRBV6-1|TRBJ1-4|NA|NA
TGTGCCAGCAGTGGACCACAGGGTGGGGTGAATGAAAAACTGTTTTTT
CASSGPQGGVNEKLFF
>TRBV5-4|TRBJ2-3|TRBD2|NA
TGTGCCAGCAGCTTGCCTAGCGGTAGCTCGCAGTATTTT
CASSLPSGSSQYF
>TRBV12-3/TRBV12-4|TRBJ1-2|TRBD1|NA
TGTGCCAGCAGTTTCCGGACAGGCGACTACACCTTC
CASSFRTGDYTF
>TRBV5-1|TRBJ1-4|TRBD1|NA
TGCGCCAGCAGCCCGGACAGGCCTAATGAAAAACTGTTTTTT
CASSPDRPNEKLFF
>TRBV28|TRBJ1-5|NA|once
TGTGCCAGCAGATTTCTTAGCAATCAGCCCCAGCATTTT
CASRFLSNQPQHF
>TRBV2|TRBJ1-4|NA|few
TGTGCCAGCACCCAAGGGGGAAAACTGTTTTTT
CASTQGGKLFF
>TRBV6-5|TRBJ1-2|NA|few
TGTGCCAGCAGTTACTCAACGGGGGTGGATGGCTACACCTTC
CASSYSTGVDGYTF